This TCR beta chain was found in a study of T-cell reconstitution after alpha-beta-depleted transplantation in children. Study-level findings and limits: In patients about two months after transplant, alpha-beta T cells reportedly arose from several hundred expanded graft clones.

The germline CDR1 and CDR2 sequences are SGHTA and FQGNSA. The CDR3 spans 14 residues. With 5 bases removed from V and 1 base from J, the gap between germline ends came to 11 bases. Unique molecular identifiers featured in how the TCRbeta library was prepared. TCRdb recomputed calls from the PCR reads with MiXCR, one row per CDR3 protein. The repertoire holds tens of thousands of distinct CDR3 sequences, with 15% to 19% as singletons. In regard to this clonotype: The antigen is unknown.

The chain has TRBV7-2 and TRBJ1-1; D perhaps matches TRBD1 (6 bases). Specimen: PBMCs, mostly from graft donor cells, collected 180 days after TCRalphabeta/CD19-depleted stem cell transplant. This TCR derives from a male patient under 10 years old who had a stem cell transplant for acute lymphoblastic leukemia, so the T cells may come from the graft donor. The CDR3 nucleotides are TGTGCCAGCAGCCCGAGGGGGTGGAACACTGAAGCTTTCTTT. Translation gives CASSPRGWNTEAFF. Complete variable domain (other parts from reference TRBV7-2 and TRBJ1-1): GAGVSQSPSNKVTEKGKDVELRCDPISGHTALYWYRQSLGQGLEFLIYFQGNSAPDKSGLPSDRFSAERTGGSVSTLTIQRTQQEDSAVYLCASSPRGWNTEAFFGQGTRLTVV.